A selection of T cell receptor beta chains follows, all from one sample in a study of blood T cell repertoires in COVID-19. Clones were read by immunoSEQ multiplex PCR, and TCRdb kept only the in-frame ones, dropping some. Of around 320,000 clones listed, around nine tenths were seen once; the top ten hold roughly 3.6%. The specimen was PBMCs or T cells enriched from blood (not recorded which). Every receptor here comes from a woman aged 30 to 39 who had been exposed to COVID-19. CDR3s include the opening cysteine and the closing phenylalanine or tryptophan. A D gene is named only where the DNA matches it firmly. Expanded clones are given a class, and other clones once, few, many or no size at all.

d_gene: -; abundance: -; j_gene: TRBJ1-3; v_gene: TRBV5-1; len: 15; CDR3aa: CASSLDSNSGNTIYF; CDR3nt: TGCGCCAGCAGCTTGGACAGCAACTCTGGAAACACCATATATTTT
d_gene: -; abundance: -; j_gene: TRBJ1-2; v_gene: TRBV3-1/TRBV3-2; len: 13; CDR3aa: CASSQPGFNGYTF; CDR3nt: TGTGCCAGCAGCCAGCCCGGGTTTAATGGCTACACCTTC
d_gene: -; abundance: -; j_gene: TRBJ2-3; v_gene: TRBV18; len: 14; CDR3aa: CASSPPVRADTQYF; CDR3nt: TGTGCCAGCTCACCACCGGTGAGGGCAGATACGCAGTATTTT
d_gene: TRBD1; abundance: -; j_gene: TRBJ1-4; v_gene: TRBV15; len: 15; CDR3aa: CATSVRQGRNEKLFF; CDR3nt: TGTGCCACCAGCGTTAGACAGGGACGGAATGAAAAACTGTTTTTT
d_gene: TRBD2; abundance: once; j_gene: TRBJ2-7; v_gene: TRBV7-2; len: 14; CDR3aa: CASSLAGTTYEQYF; CDR3nt: TGTGCCAGCAGCTTGGCCGGGACTACCTACGAGCAGTACTTC
d_gene: -; abundance: -; j_gene: TRBJ1-2; v_gene: TRBV2; len: 14; CDR3aa: CASRIRGAYYGYTF; CDR3nt: TGTGCCAGCAGGATTCGGGGGGCTTACTATGGCTACACCTTC
d_gene: TRBD1; abundance: -; j_gene: TRBJ1-1; v_gene: TRBV19; len: 14; CDR3aa: CASRDGQGGTEAFF; CDR3nt: TGTGCCAGTAGGGACGGACAGGGGGGAACTGAAGCTTTCTTT
d_gene: TRBD1; abundance: -; j_gene: TRBJ1-1; v_gene: TRBV7-2; len: 15; CDR3aa: CASSLTGQVNTEAFF; CDR3nt: TGTGCCAGCAGCTTAACGGGACAGGTGAACACTGAAGCTTTCTTT
d_gene: TRBD1; abundance: -; j_gene: TRBJ1-2; v_gene: TRBV12-5; len: 14; CDR3aa: CASGVGQGFDGYTF; CDR3nt: TGTGCTAGTGGTGTGGGACAGGGTTTTGATGGCTACACCTTC
d_gene: TRBD1; abundance: -; j_gene: TRBJ1-2; v_gene: TRBV5-4; len: 15; CDR3aa: CASSFTGTAIYGYTF; CDR3nt: TGTGCCAGCAGCTTCACCGGGACAGCCATCTATGGCTACACCTTC